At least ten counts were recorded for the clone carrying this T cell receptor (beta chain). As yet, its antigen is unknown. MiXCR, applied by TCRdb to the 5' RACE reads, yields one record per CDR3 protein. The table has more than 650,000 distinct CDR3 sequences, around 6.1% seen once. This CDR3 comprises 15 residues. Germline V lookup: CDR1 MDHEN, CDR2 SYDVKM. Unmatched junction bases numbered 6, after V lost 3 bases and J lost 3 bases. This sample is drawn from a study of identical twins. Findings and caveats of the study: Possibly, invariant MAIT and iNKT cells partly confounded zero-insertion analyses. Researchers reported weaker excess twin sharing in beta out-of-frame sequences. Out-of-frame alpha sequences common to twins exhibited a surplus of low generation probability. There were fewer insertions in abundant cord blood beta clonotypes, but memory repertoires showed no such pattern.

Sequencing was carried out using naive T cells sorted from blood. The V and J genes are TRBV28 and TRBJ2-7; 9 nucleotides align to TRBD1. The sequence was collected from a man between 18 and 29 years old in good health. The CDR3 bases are TGTGCCAGCAGTTTTATGGGACAGGGTTTCTACGAGCAGTACTTC. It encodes CASSFMGQGFYEQYF.